This T cell receptor beta chain derives from a study of T cell repertoires in cytomegalovirus infection. About the research overall: TCR beta signatures that were public indicated CMV infection and matching HLA type.

This clonotype was observed many times. CDR3 length equals 15 residues. CDR1 SGHVT and CDR2 SQSDAQ come from the germline V gene. Trimming removed 5 bases at V and 0 bases at J, with 10 bases between. TCRdb itself ran the reads through MiXCR, one entry per CDR3 protein. The table shows 65,000 to 90,000 distinct CDR3 sequences, with over 3.5% occurring only once. The chain carries TRBV7-4 and TRBJ2-2, with TRBD1 as a possible D gene (5 bases). Sequenced input: PBMCs. This receptor was taken from a human donor in good health (CMV status not recorded). Some clones in this sample may be carry-over from other donors' samples. The CDR3 protein is CASSHTGANTGELFF. In DNA form, the CDR3 reads TGTGCCAGCAGCCATACAGGCGCGAACACCGGGGAGCTGTTTTTT.